This TCR beta chain was sequenced in a study of OX40 agonist ivuxolimab in advanced cancers. The study's findings and limits: Clones of CD4+ and CD8+ blood T cells grew by week 6 at doses of 0.1 to 3.0 mg/kg.

CDR3 size: 17 residues. V shed 0 bases and J 4 bases; nucleotides not matched to a gene: 13. Per the germline V gene, CDR1 is GTSNPN and CDR2 is SVGIG (reference sequence). With respect to this clone: As yet, its antigen is unknown.

This table comes from immunoSEQ multiplex PCR, and its TCRdb copy is limited to in-frame clones, with some not included. The table has some 40,000 clones, 70% to 85% seen once. The chain combines TRBV30 with TRBJ1-1, with TRBD1 identical over 8 bases. The sequence was collected from an adult with an advanced solid tumor such as melanoma, head and neck, liver or kidney cancer. This specimen consisted of CD4+ or CD8+ T cells sorted from blood, obtained in a trial of the OX40 agonist ivuxolimab. The CDR3 region is CAWSVRDRRVSGTEAFF. The DNA of the CDR3 is TGTGCCTGGAGTGTCCGGGACAGGAGGGTTTCGGGCACTGAAGCTTTCTTT.